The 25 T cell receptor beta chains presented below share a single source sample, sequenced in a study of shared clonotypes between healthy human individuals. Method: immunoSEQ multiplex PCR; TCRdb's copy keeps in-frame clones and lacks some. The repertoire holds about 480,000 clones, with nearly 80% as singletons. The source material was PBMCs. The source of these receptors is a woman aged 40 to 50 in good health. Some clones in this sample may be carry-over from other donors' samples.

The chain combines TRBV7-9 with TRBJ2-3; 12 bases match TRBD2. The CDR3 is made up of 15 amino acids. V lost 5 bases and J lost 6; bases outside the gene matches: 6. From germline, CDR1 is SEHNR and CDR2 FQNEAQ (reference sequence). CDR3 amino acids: CASSPSGRAMDTQYF. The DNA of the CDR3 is TGTGCCAGCAGCCCTAGCGGGAGGGCCATGGATACGCAGTATTTT.

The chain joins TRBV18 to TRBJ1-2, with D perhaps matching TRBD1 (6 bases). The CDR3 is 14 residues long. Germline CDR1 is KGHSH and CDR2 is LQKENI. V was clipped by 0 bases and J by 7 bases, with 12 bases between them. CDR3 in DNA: TGTGCCAGCTCACCACCCCAGGGGAGGGTTGGCTACACCTTC. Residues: CASSPPQGRVGYTF.

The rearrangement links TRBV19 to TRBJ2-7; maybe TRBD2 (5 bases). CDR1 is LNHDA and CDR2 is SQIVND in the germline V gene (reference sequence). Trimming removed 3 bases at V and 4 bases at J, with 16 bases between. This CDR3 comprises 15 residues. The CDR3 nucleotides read TGTGCCAGTAGTATGGGAGCAACACCTACTTACGAGCAGTACTTC. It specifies CASSMGATPTYEQYF.

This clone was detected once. Written as DNA, the CDR3 is TGTGCCAGCAGTTTCAGTCCCTTTTGGGGGTACGAGCAGTACTTC. This sequence encodes CASSFSPFWGYEQYF. The V gene is TRBV27, the J gene TRBJ2-7; the D gene could be TRBD1 or TRBD2 (5 bases each). The CDR3 is 15 residues long. Germline V gives CDR1 MNHEY, CDR2 SMNVEV (reference sequence). Trimming removed 3 bases from V and 4 bases from J, with 16 bases in between.

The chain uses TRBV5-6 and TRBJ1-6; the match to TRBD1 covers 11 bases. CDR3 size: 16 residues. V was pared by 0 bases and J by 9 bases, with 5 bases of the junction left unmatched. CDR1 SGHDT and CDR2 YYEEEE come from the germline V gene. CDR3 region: CASSLGTGGAGSPLHF. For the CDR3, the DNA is TGTGCCAGCAGCTTGGGGACAGGGGGCGCAGGTTCACCCCTCCACTTT.

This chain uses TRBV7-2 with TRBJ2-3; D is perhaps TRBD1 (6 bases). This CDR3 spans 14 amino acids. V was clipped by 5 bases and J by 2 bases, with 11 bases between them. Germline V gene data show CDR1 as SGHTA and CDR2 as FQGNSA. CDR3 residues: CASSIGTITDTQYF. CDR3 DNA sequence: TGTGCCAGCAGCATTGGGACAATCACAGATACGCAGTATTTT.

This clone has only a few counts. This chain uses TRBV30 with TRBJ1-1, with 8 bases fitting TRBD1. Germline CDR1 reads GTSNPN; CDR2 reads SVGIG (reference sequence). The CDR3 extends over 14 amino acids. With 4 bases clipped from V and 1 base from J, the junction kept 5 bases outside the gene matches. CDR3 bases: TGTGCCTGGAATACAGGACAGGGGAACACTGAAGCTTTCTTT. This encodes CAWNTGQGNTEAFF.

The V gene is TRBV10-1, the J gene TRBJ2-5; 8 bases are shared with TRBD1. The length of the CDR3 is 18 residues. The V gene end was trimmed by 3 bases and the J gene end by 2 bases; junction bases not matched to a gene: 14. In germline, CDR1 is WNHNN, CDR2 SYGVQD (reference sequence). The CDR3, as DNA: TGCGCCAGCAGTGAAGGACAGGGACGGGCGGTTGGACAAGAGACCCAGTACTTC. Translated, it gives CASSEGQGRAVGQETQYF.

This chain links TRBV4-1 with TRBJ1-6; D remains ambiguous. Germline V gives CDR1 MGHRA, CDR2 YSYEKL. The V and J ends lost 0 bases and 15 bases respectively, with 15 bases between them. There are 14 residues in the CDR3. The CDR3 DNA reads TGCGCCAGCAGCCAAGATCCCCTCAGCCGGGACCTCCACTTT. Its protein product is CASSQDPLSRDLHF.

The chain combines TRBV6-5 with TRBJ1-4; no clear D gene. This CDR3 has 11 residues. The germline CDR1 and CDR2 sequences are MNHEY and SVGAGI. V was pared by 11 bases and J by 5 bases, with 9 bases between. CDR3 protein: CAGTENEKLFF. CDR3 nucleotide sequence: TGTGCCGGAACGGAGAATGAAAAACTGTTTTTT.

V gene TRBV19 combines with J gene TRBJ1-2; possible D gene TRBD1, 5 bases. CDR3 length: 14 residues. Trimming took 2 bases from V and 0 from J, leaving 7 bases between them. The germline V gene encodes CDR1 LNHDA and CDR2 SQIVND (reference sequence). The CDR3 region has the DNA TGTGCCAGTAGTATATTGGGGGCTAACTATGGCTACACCTTC. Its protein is CASSILGANYGYTF.

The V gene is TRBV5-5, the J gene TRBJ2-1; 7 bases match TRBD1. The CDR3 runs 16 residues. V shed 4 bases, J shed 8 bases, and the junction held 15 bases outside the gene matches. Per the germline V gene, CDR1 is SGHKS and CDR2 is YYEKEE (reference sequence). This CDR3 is CASSVNPGQSRYEQFF. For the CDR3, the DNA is TGTGCCAGCAGCGTGAACCCGGGACAGTCTCGCTATGAGCAGTTCTTC.

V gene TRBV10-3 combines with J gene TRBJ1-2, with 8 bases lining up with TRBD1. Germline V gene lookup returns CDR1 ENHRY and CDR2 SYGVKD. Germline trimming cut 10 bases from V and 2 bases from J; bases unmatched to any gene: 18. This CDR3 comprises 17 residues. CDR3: CASTRGQGVTTNYGYTF. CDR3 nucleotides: TGTGCCAGCACCCGAGGACAGGGTGTTACAACCAACTATGGCTACACCTTC.

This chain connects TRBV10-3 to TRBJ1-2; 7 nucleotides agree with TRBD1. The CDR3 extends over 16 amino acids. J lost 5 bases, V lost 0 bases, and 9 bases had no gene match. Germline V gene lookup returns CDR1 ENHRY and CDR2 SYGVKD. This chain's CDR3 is CAISESQAGGEYGYTF. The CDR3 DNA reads TGTGCCATCAGTGAGTCCCAGGCAGGGGGGGAGTATGGCTACACCTTC.

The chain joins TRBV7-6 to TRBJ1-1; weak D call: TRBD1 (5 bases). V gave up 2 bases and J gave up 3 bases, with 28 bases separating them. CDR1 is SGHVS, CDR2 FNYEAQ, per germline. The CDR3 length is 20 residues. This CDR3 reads CASSLRVIRGEGVRDTEAFF. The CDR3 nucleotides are TGTGCCAGCAGCTTACGGGTCATACGGGGAGAAGGGGTTCGAGACACTGAAGCTTTCTTT.

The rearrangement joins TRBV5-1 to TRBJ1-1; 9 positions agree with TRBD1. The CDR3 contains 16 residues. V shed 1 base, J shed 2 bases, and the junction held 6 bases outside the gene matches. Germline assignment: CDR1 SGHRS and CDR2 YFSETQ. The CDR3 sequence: CASSLYPTGGNTEAFF. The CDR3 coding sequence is TGCGCCAGCAGCTTGTACCCGACAGGGGGTAACACTGAAGCTTTCTTT.

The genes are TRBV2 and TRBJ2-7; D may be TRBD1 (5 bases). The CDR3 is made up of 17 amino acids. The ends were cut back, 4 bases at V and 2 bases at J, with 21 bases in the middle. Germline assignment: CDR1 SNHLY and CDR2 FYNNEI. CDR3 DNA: TGTGCCAGCAGTGTCTCGGGTCACCAGGGATCCCCCTACGAGCAGTACTTC. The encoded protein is CASSVSGHQGSPYEQYF.

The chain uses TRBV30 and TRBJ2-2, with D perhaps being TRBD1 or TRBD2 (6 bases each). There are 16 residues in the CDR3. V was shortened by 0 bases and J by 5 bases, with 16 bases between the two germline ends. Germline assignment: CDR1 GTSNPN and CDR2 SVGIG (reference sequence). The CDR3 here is CAWSVRGRNRTGELFF. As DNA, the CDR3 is TGTGCCTGGAGTGTACGGGGGCGGAACCGTACCGGGGAGCTGTTTTTT.

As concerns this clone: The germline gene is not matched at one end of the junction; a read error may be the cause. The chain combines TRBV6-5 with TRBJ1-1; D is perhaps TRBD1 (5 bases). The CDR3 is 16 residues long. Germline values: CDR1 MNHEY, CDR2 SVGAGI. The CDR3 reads CASSYSSGEVKTEAFF. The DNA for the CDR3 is TGTGCCAGCAGTTACTCCTCGGGGGAAGTGAAAACTGAAGCTTTCTTT.

CDR3 residues: CASPTSGTFNEQFF. The DNA for the CDR3 is TGTGCCAGTCCGACTAGCGGGACGTTCAATGAGCAGTTCTTC. This rearrangement joins TRBV2 to TRBJ2-1, with 11 bases that match TRBD2. J was trimmed by 6 bases and V by 9 bases; bases with no gene match: 7. Germline V gene lookup returns CDR1 SNHLY and CDR2 FYNNEI. The CDR3 is made up of 14 amino acids. Complete variable domain (other parts from reference TRBV2 and TRBJ2-1): EPEVTQTPSHQVTQMGQEVILRCVPISNHLYFYWYRQILGQKVEFLVSFYNNEISEKSEIFDDQFSVERPDGSNFTLKIRSTKLEDSAMYFCASPTSGTFNEQFFGPGTRLTVL.

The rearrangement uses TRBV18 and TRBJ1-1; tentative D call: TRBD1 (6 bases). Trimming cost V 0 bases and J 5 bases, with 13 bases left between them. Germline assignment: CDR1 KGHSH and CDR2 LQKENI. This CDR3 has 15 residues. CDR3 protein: CASSPPSRQGTEAFF. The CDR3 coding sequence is TGTGCCAGCTCACCACCCAGCCGCCAGGGGACTGAAGCTTTCTTT. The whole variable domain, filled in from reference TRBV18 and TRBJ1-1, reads NAGVMQNPRHLVRRRGQEARLRCSPMKGHSHVYWYRQLPEEGLKFMVYLQKENIIDESGMPKERFSAEFPKEGPSILRIQQVVRGDSAAYFCASSPPSRQGTEAFFGQGTRLTVV.

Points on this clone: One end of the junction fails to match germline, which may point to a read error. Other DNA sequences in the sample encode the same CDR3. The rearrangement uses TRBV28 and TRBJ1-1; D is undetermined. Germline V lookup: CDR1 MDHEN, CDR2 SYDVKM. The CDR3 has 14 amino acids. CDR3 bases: TGTGCCAGCACTTCCTCGGGCCTGAACACTGAAGCCTTCTTT. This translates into CASTSSGLNTEAFF.

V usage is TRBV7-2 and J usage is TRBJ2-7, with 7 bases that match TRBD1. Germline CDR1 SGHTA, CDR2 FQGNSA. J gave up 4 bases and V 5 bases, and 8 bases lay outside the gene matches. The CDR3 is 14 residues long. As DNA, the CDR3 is TGTGCCAGCAGCCCGCGGACAGGCCCATACGAGCAGTACTTC. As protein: CASSPRTGPYEQYF.

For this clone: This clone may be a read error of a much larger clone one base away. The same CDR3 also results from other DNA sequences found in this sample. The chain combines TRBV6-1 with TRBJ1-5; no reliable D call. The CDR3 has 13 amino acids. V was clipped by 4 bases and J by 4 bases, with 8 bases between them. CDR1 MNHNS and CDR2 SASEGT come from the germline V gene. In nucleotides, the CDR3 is TGTGCCAGCAGTGGTGAGCCAAATCAGCCCCAGCATTTT. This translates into CASSGEPNQPQHF.

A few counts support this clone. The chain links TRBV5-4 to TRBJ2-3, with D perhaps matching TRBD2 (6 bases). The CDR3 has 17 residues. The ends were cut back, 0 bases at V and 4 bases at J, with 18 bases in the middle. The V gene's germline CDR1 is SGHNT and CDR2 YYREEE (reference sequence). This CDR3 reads CASSLARTGVWADTQYF. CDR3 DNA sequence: TGTGCCAGCAGCTTGGCTCGAACGGGAGTGTGGGCAGATACGCAGTATTTT.